The rows below give T cell receptor beta chains drawn from one sample of a study of Graves' ophthalmopathy and Graves' hyperthyroidism. TCRdb ran MiXCR on the multiplex PCR reads and lists one entry per CDR3 protein. The data contain around 670,000 distinct CDR3 sequences, approximately 40% of them singletons. What was sequenced was peripheral blood. These receptors all stem from an adult man with Graves' ophthalmopathy. Both conserved end residues are trimmed from each CDR3. A D gene is named only where the DNA matches it firmly.

v_call	d_call	j_call	cdr3_aa
TRBV3-1	TRBD1	TRBJ1-2	ASSQDWDRGNGYT
TRBV10-3	TRBD1	TRBJ1-2	AIMRDSYGYT
TRBV10-3	NA	TRBJ2-7	AIRSASYEQY
TRBV9	TRBD1	TRBJ1-4	ASSMGQSNEKLV
TRBV19	TRBD1	TRBJ1-4	AGYRGVGEKLF
TRBV25-1	NA	TRBJ2-2	ASSWLGTGELF
TRBV7-2	TRBD1	TRBJ1-6	ASSQGTGQGASGSPLH
TRBV25-1	NA	TRBJ1-1	ASSFSGVGNTEAF
TRBV7-9	NA	TRBJ1-1	ASSLLQQVNTEAF
TRBV19	TRBD1	TRBJ2-7	ASNSGTAYYEQY
TRBV25-1	NA	TRBJ1-4	ASSQIYASNEKLF
TRBV19	TRBD2	TRBJ2-2	ASTLGGFVTGELF
TRBV6-6	TRBD1	TRBJ2-7	ASSYPPGQGLEQY
TRBV29-1	TRBD2	TRBJ2-1	SVGTSGSYNEQF
TRBV7-6	NA	TRBJ2-7	ASSPDRRREQY
TRBV9	TRBD2	TRBJ2-5	ASSVVGLPQETQY